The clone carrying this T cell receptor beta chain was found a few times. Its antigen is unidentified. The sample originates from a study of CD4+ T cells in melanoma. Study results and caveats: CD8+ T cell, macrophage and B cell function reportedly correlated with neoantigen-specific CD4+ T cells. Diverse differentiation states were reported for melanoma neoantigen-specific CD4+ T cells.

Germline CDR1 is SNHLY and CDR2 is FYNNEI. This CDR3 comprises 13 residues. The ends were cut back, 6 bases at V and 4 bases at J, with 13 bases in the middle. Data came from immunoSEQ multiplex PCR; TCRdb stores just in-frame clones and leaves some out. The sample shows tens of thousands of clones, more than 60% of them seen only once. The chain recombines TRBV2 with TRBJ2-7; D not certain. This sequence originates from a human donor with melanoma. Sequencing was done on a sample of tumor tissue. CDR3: CASRLGRDYEQYF. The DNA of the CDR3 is TGTGCCAGCAGGCTCGGCCGAGATTACGAGCAGTACTTC.